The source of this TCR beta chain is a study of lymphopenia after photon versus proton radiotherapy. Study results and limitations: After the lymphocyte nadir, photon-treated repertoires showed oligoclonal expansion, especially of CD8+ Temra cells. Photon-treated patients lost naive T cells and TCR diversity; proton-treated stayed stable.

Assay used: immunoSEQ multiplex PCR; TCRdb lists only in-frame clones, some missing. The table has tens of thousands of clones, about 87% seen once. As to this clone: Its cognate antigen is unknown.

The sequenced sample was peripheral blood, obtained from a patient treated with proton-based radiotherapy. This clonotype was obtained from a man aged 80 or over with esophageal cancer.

The CDR3 protein is CASSFQGLAGLYNEQFF. In nucleotides, the CDR3 is TGTGCCAGCAGTTTTCAGGGGCTAGCGGGGTTATACAATGAGCAGTTCTTC. The chain carries TRBV2 and TRBJ2-1; 9 bases are a match to TRBD2. Germline V gene lookup returns CDR1 SNHLY and CDR2 FYNNEI. The CDR3 length is 17 residues. Losses at the gene ends were 5 bases for V and 4 bases for J; bases not matched to a gene: 12.